These T cell receptor beta chains were read from a single sample in a study of CD4 T cells in relation to SARS-CoV-2 and coronaviruses. Repertoires were generated with immunoSEQ multiplex PCR, while TCRdb's copy carries only in-frame clones and drops some. The table has 20,000 or so clones, about 80% seen once. Which antigens these TCRs recognize remains unknown. Specimen: CD4+ T cells from PBMCs, cultured in vitro. The source of these receptors is a human donor in good health. Both conserved end residues are part of each CDR3. D genes are given only for firm matches. The size of a clone is reported for some rows only, either as once, few or many, or as a class for expanded clones.

d_gene: TRBD2
v_gene: TRBV5-5
j_gene: TRBJ2-7
abundance: -
CDR3nt: TGTGCCAGCAGCTTTCTTGCGGGGGAATACGAGCAGTACTTC
CDR3aa: CASSFLAGEYEQYF

d_gene: TRBD1
v_gene: TRBV6-5
j_gene: TRBJ1-2
abundance: -
CDR3nt: TGTGCCAGCAGTTCCCCGACAGGGCCTAGCTACACCTTC
CDR3aa: CASSSPTGPSYTF

d_gene: -
v_gene: TRBV5-1
j_gene: TRBJ2-2
abundance: few
CDR3nt: TGCGCCAGCAGCTTGAGCGCAGGTCCGAACACCGGGGAGCTGTTTTTT
CDR3aa: CASSLSAGPNTGELFF

d_gene: -
v_gene: TRBV9
j_gene: TRBJ2-3
abundance: -
CDR3nt: TGTGCCAGCAGCGTGGTGGGAGGAGGCACAGATACGCAGTATTTT
CDR3aa: CASSVVGGGTDTQYF

d_gene: TRBD1
v_gene: TRBV10-3
j_gene: TRBJ1-1
abundance: -
CDR3nt: TGTGCCATCAGTGAACGGACAGGGTGGAACACTGAAGCTTTCTTT
CDR3aa: CAISERTGWNTEAFF

d_gene: -
v_gene: TRBV19
j_gene: TRBJ1-4
abundance: -
CDR3nt: TGTGCCAGTAGTAATGGCAGGGCAAATGAAAAACTGTTTTTT
CDR3aa: CASSNGRANEKLFF

d_gene: -
v_gene: TRBV4-3
j_gene: TRBJ1-3
abundance: -
CDR3nt: TGCGCCAGCAGCCAAGGCCTTCGCGGGATGGGGAGCGCCATATATTTT
CDR3aa: CASSQGLRGMGSAIYF

d_gene: -
v_gene: TRBV5-6
j_gene: TRBJ1-2
abundance: -
CDR3nt: TGTGCCAGCAGATATGGAACTAACTATGGCTACACCTTC
CDR3aa: CASRYGTNYGYTF

d_gene: -
v_gene: TRBV23-1
j_gene: TRBJ1-2
abundance: -
CDR3nt: TGCGCCAGCAGTCTCCGGCAGGGGAATAACTATGGCTACACCTTC
CDR3aa: CASSLRQGNNYGYTF

d_gene: TRBD1
v_gene: TRBV5-1
j_gene: TRBJ2-1
abundance: -
CDR3nt: TGCGCCAGTCACAGGGGAAACTCCTACAATGAGCAGTTCTTC
CDR3aa: CASHRGNSYNEQFF

d_gene: -
v_gene: TRBV30
j_gene: TRBJ1-6
abundance: -
CDR3nt: TGTGCCTGGACTCGGGGCAGGGATAATTCACCCCTCCACTTT
CDR3aa: CAWTRGRDNSPLHF

d_gene: -
v_gene: TRBV5-1
j_gene: TRBJ2-5
abundance: -
CDR3nt: TGCGCCAGCAGCTTGGTGGGACCCCTCCAAGAGACCCAGTACTTC
CDR3aa: CASSLVGPLQETQYF

d_gene: -
v_gene: TRBV19
j_gene: TRBJ1-6
abundance: -
CDR3nt: TGTGCCAGTAGTATAGGGCTCCCGGGACCGAGAACGGCCATTTATAATTCACCCCTCCACTTT
CDR3aa: CASSIGLPGPRTAIYNSPLHF

d_gene: -
v_gene: TRBV6-5
j_gene: TRBJ1-2
abundance: -
CDR3nt: TGTGCCAGCAGTTCCCAGGGACATGGCTACACCTTC
CDR3aa: CASSSQGHGYTF

d_gene: TRBD1
v_gene: TRBV24-1
j_gene: TRBJ1-4
abundance: -
CDR3nt: TGTGCCACCAGTGACCCAGACAGGGGAAGAAGTAATGAAAAACTGTTTTTT
CDR3aa: CATSDPDRGRSNEKLFF

d_gene: -
v_gene: TRBV3-1/TRBV3-2
j_gene: TRBJ1-1
abundance: -
CDR3nt: TGTGCCAGCAGCCGGACGTCGAACACTGAAGCTTTCTTT
CDR3aa: CASSRTSNTEAFF

d_gene: -
v_gene: TRBV6-4
j_gene: TRBJ2-7
abundance: -
CDR3nt: TGTGCCAGCACCCACCGGGACGTGAACGAGCAGTACTTC
CDR3aa: CASTHRDVNEQYF

d_gene: -
v_gene: TRBV5-1
j_gene: TRBJ2-1
abundance: -
CDR3nt: TGCGCCAGCAGCTTGGCGCTCAACTACAATGAGCAGTTCTTC
CDR3aa: CASSLALNYNEQFF

d_gene: -
v_gene: TRBV29-1
j_gene: TRBJ1-4
abundance: -
CDR3nt: TGCAGCGTCCAGGGTGGGGCAGATGAAAAACTGTTTTTT
CDR3aa: CSVQGGADEKLFF

d_gene: TRBD1
v_gene: TRBV3-1/TRBV3-2
j_gene: TRBJ1-2
abundance: -
CDR3nt: TGTGCCAGCAGCCAAGGAACCGGGACAGCTTATGGCTACACCTTC
CDR3aa: CASSQGTGTAYGYTF

d_gene: -
v_gene: TRBV6-4
j_gene: TRBJ2-7
abundance: few
CDR3nt: TGTGCCAGCCTAGCCCCCGTCCACGAGCAGTACTTC
CDR3aa: CASLAPVHEQYF

d_gene: -
v_gene: TRBV6-5
j_gene: TRBJ2-2
abundance: once
CDR3nt: TGTGCCAGCCGTCCGGTTCACGCCTCGACCGGGGAGCTGTTTTTT
CDR3aa: CASRPVHASTGELFF

d_gene: -
v_gene: TRBV5-4
j_gene: TRBJ2-2
abundance: -
CDR3nt: TGTGCCAGCAGGGCGGGGACGAACACCGGGGAGCTGTTTTTT
CDR3aa: CASRAGTNTGELFF

d_gene: -
v_gene: TRBV10-3
j_gene: TRBJ2-7
abundance: -
CDR3nt: TGTGCCGCCTCAGCGGCCTCCTACGAGCAGTACTTC
CDR3aa: CAASAASYEQYF

d_gene: TRBD1
v_gene: TRBV11-2
j_gene: TRBJ1-2
abundance: -
CDR3nt: TGTGCCAGCAGCTTCGACAGGGATATCTATGGCTACACCTTC
CDR3aa: CASSFDRDIYGYTF

d_gene: TRBD1
v_gene: TRBV25-1
j_gene: TRBJ2-6
abundance: -
CDR3nt: TGTGCCAGCAGTTTCAGGGGGGGGGCCAACGTCCTGACTTTC
CDR3aa: CASSFRGGANVLTF

d_gene: TRBD2
v_gene: TRBV19
j_gene: TRBJ2-3
abundance: -
CDR3nt: TGTGCCAGTAGCTGGACTAGCGGGACCACAGATACGCAGTATTTT
CDR3aa: CASSWTSGTTDTQYF

d_gene: TRBD1
v_gene: TRBV10-3
j_gene: TRBJ1-4
abundance: -
CDR3nt: TGTGCCATCAGTGAGGAGAACAGGGGAGATGAAAAACTGTTTTTT
CDR3aa: CAISEENRGDEKLFF

d_gene: TRBD2
v_gene: TRBV11-2
j_gene: TRBJ2-1
abundance: -
CDR3nt: TGTGCCAGCAGCCCTGGGACTAGCGGGGGCAATGAGCAGTTCTTC
CDR3aa: CASSPGTSGGNEQFF

d_gene: -
v_gene: TRBV12-3/TRBV12-4
j_gene: TRBJ1-2
abundance: -
CDR3nt: TGTGCCAGCAGTACGACAGGTTCTGAGAGCTACACCTTC
CDR3aa: CASSTTGSESYTF

d_gene: -
v_gene: TRBV24-1
j_gene: TRBJ1-1
abundance: -
CDR3nt: TGTGCCACCAGTGATACCCAAAACACTGAAGCTTTCTTT
CDR3aa: CATSDTQNTEAFF

d_gene: TRBD1
v_gene: TRBV11-2
j_gene: TRBJ1-2
abundance: few
CDR3nt: TGTGCCAGCAGCTTAGATCGGGCAGGGGGTTATGGCTACACCTTC
CDR3aa: CASSLDRAGGYGYTF

d_gene: -
v_gene: TRBV14
j_gene: TRBJ1-6
abundance: -
CDR3nt: TGTGCCAGCAGCCAAGTCCATACCAGGGTTTCACCCCTCCACTTT
CDR3aa: CASSQVHTRVSPLHF

d_gene: -
v_gene: TRBV2
j_gene: TRBJ1-4
abundance: -
CDR3nt: TGTGCCAGCAGTGAACGCCCGGCGGGAGAAAAACTGTTTTTT
CDR3aa: CASSERPAGEKLFF

d_gene: -
v_gene: TRBV6-2/TRBV6-3
j_gene: TRBJ2-5
abundance: -
CDR3nt: TGTGCCAGTAGTCTATCGGGGACCCAGTACTTC
CDR3aa: CASSLSGTQYF

d_gene: TRBD1
v_gene: TRBV5-6
j_gene: TRBJ2-7
abundance: few
CDR3nt: TGTGCCAGCAGCTTGGGGGCCGGGACAGTCTCCTACGAGCAGTACTTC
CDR3aa: CASSLGAGTVSYEQYF

d_gene: -
v_gene: TRBV21-1
j_gene: TRBJ1-5
abundance: -
CDR3nt: TGTGCCAGCAGCAAAGAGAAAGGCAATCAGCCCCAGCATTTT
CDR3aa: CASSKEKGNQPQHF